One and the same sample provided the 4 T cell receptor beta chains below, sequenced in a study of identical twins' blood T cells. TCRdb independently ran MiXCR on the 5' RACE reads; one entry per CDR3 protein. The table lists 300,000 to 400,000 distinct CDR3 sequences, around 30% of them singletons. Sequencing was carried out using PBMCs. Receptors originate from a woman aged 18 to 50 in good health.

This clonotype was found once. The chain couples TRBV7-8 to TRBJ1-3; D unclear. Per germline, CDR1 SGHVS and CDR2 FQNEAQ. The CDR3 runs 14 residues. V lost 7 bases, J lost 6 bases, and 16 bases lay in between. Here the CDR3 reads CASIASGAENTIYF. CDR3 coding DNA: TGTGCCAGCATCGCCTCAGGAGCGGAAAACACCATATATTTT.

Worth noting for this clonotype: The CDR3 does not close with the conserved phenylalanine or tryptophan, likely indicating a read error. The chain carries TRBV19 and TRBJ1-4; D is undetermined. V was pared by 5 bases and J by 4 bases, with 11 bases between. Looked up from germline, CDR1 is LNHDA and CDR2 is SQIVND (reference sequence). This CDR3 has 14 amino acids. The CDR3 region is CASSPGALNEKLFY. The CDR3 DNA reads TGTGCCAGTAGTCCCGGAGCACTTAATGAAAAACTGTTTTAT.

There are many counts of this clonotype. The rearrangement links TRBV5-1 to TRBJ1-1; D possibly corresponds to TRBD1 (5 bases). V was clipped by 1 base and J by 1 base, with 8 bases between them. The CDR3 has 14 residues. CDR1 is SGHRS and CDR2 is YFSETQ in the germline V gene. Here the CDR3 reads CASSLWDQNTEAFF. DNA for the CDR3: TGCGCCAGCAGCTTGTGGGACCAGAACACTGAAGCTTTCTTT.

In its sample, this clonotype was seen a few times. The rearrangement joins TRBV20-1 to TRBJ2-7; the match to TRBD2 covers 9 bases. The germline V gene encodes CDR1 DFQATT and CDR2 SNEGSKA (reference sequence). This CDR3 has 16 amino acids. V lost 6 bases, J lost 1 base, and 13 bases stayed unmatched. CDR3 residues: CSAALTSGIVSYEQYF. CDR3 sequence (DNA): TGCAGTGCCGCCTTGACTAGCGGAATAGTATCCTACGAGCAGTACTTC.